This T cell receptor beta chain comes out of a study of blood T cells in healthy people across ages. Sample-barcoded 5' priming and a J-beta primer mix drove a second PCR of about 6 to 12 cycles. One entry per CDR3 protein, called by TCRdb with MiXCR from the 5' RACE reads. This sample yields about 1,500,000 distinct CDR3 sequences, of which roughly 30% are seen a single time; 7% to 9% belongs to the top ten. A word on this clonotype: Its matching antigen is unknown.

Germline lookup yields CDR1 SEHNR and CDR2 FQNEAQ (reference sequence). V lost 5 bases to trimming and J lost 13 bases; unmatched junction nucleotides: 14. CDR3 length: 14 residues. Study-wide findings and caveats: In long-lived donors, naive CD4+ cell counts and diversity exceeded those of aged donors.

Source material: blood. This receptor was obtained from a young woman in good health. The rearrangement joins TRBV7-9 to TRBJ2-4; 7 nucleotides match TRBD1. This chain's CDR3 is CASSIWDRNYGQYF. CDR3 DNA: TGTGCCAGCAGCATATGGGACAGAAACTACGGGCAGTACTTC.